This paragraph reports one T cell receptor beta chain. Its antigen remains unknown. Researchers ran the PCR with 60 Vbeta and 13 Jbeta primers. TCRdb keeps only in-frame clones here, not all; method: immunoSEQ multiplex PCR. Among around 130,000 clones, roughly four fifths were seen once, and the ten largest hold over 4.5%. This entry belongs to a study of cytomegalovirus exposure and HLA in healthy donors. Broader study findings: Cytomegalovirus status was reportedly diagnosed by the classifier with high specificity and sensitivity.

Germline V gene data show CDR1 as ENHRY and CDR2 as SYGVKD. Trimming cost V 3 bases and J 2 bases; bases outside gene matches: 9. CDR3 length: 17 residues. The specimen was PBMCs. This TCR derives from a woman aged 40 to 55 in good health and CMV-seropositive. The rearrangement joins TRBV10-3 to TRBJ1-2; 10 bases line up with TRBD1. The CDR3, as DNA: TGTGCCATCAGTGACCCAAGCCTGGACAGGGGGAACTATGGCTACACCTTC. It yields the protein CAISDPSLDRGNYGYTF.